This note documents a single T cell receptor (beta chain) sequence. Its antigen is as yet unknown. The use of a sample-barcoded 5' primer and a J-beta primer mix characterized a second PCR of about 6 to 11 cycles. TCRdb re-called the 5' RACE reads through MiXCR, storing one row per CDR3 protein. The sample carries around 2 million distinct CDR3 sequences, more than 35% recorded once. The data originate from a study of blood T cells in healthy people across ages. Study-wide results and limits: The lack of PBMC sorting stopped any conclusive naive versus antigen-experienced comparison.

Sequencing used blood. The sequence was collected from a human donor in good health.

CDR3 sequence (DNA): TGTGCCAGCAGCCAAGCTCGGGGGGACATTCAGTACTTC. Protein sequence: CASSQARGDIQYF. The V call is TRBV3-1, the J call TRBJ2-4, with 7 bases aligning to TRBD2. The V gene's germline CDR1 is LGHDT and CDR2 YNNKEL (reference sequence). The CDR3 spans 13 residues. The V and J ends lost 1 base and 8 bases, in that order; junction bases with no gene match: 2.